This TCR beta chain is from a study of blood T cells in healthy people across ages. A second PCR, run for about 6 to 12 cycles, used a sample-barcoded 5' primer plus a J-beta primer mix. TCRdb used MiXCR to reprocess the 5' RACE reads, holding one entry per CDR3 protein. The sample records 600,000 to 900,000 distinct CDR3 sequences, about a quarter being singletons. V was pared by 5 bases and J by 8 bases, with 9 bases between. CDR3 length: 11 residues. These data also formed part of another study, on T cells of mothers and their children. That study reports: Slightly higher overlap, not significant, was seen in related mother-child pairs than in unrelated pairs.

Material: blood. This chain uses TRBV12-3 or TRBV12-4 with TRBJ1-2; D remains ambiguous. The receptor's source is a boy under 18 in good health. The CDR3 loop is CASSEPGGYTF. In nucleotides, the CDR3 is TGTGCCAGCAGTGAACCGGGGGGCTACACCTTC.